The rows below give T cell receptor beta chains drawn from one sample of a study of blood T cell repertoires in COVID-19. Measured with immunoSEQ multiplex PCR; TCRdb has only the in-frame clones, and not every one. There are 55,000 to 90,000 clones in the sample; around 84% occur only once, and roughly 0.83% lies in the top ten. The specimen was peripheral blood. These TCRs come from an older woman with acute or convalescent COVID-19. CDR3s include the opening cysteine and the closing phenylalanine or tryptophan. The D gene is left open where the match is weak. Not every row has a clone size; where given, it reads once, few, many or a size class.

TRBJ2-1,TRBV4-1,TRBD1,.,TGCGCCAGCAGCCCCGCCGGACAGGCCTACAATGAGCAGTTCTTC,CASSPAGQAYNEQFF
TRBJ2-1,TRBV4-1,TRBD2,.,TGCGCCAGCAGCCAAGAGGCTAGCGGGAGGGTCGATGAGCAGTTCTTC,CASSQEASGRVDEQFF
TRBJ2-3,TRBV7-2,TRBD2,.,TGTGCCAGCAGCTCACCCATAGGGGCTAGCGGGGGGGCTCCAGATACGCAGTATTTT,CASSSPIGASGGAPDTQYF
TRBJ2-3,TRBV7-3,.,.,TGTGCCAGCAGCTTAGGTTTCGGGACAGATACGCAGTATTTT,CASSLGFGTDTQYF
TRBJ2-7,TRBV20-1,.,.,TGCAGTGCAGGAGACGGCTACGAGCAGTACTTC,CSAGDGYEQYF
TRBJ2-1,TRBV20-1,TRBD2,.,TGCAGTGTATGGGCGGGAGTTGAGCAGTTCTTC,CSVWAGVEQFF
TRBJ2-3,TRBV7-2,TRBD2,.,TGTGCCAGCAGCTTAGATCTAGCGGGGGGTCGAGATACGCAGTATTTT,CASSLDLAGGRDTQYF
TRBJ2-7,TRBV27,TRBD1,.,TGTGCCAGCAGTTTTTGGGACAGGCTCTACGAGCAGTACTTC,CASSFWDRLYEQYF
TRBJ1-4,TRBV28,TRBD1,.,TGTGCCAGCAGTCCCCAAGGGACAGGCCTTAATGAAAAACTGTTTTTT,CASSPQGTGLNEKLFF
TRBJ1-1,TRBV19,.,.,TGTGCCAGTAGGCTCAGGCAACTGAACACTGAAGCTTTCTTT,CASRLRQLNTEAFF
TRBJ2-3,TRBV19,TRBD1,once,TGTGCCAGTAAGCGAGCAGGGGGCTATGATACGCAGTATTTT,CASKRAGGYDTQYF
TRBJ2-5,TRBV6-5,.,few,TGTGCCAGCAGCCCCAACCGGGAGACCCAGTACTTC,CASSPNRETQYF
TRBJ1-4,TRBV9,TRBD1,.,TGTGCCAGCGGAAGGACAGGTTTTGTTAATGAAAAACTGTTTTTT,CASGRTGFVNEKLFF
TRBJ2-1,TRBV10-3,TRBD2,.,TGTGCCATCAGACCTCGGGGGGGCCCCTACAATGAGCAGTTCTTC,CAIRPRGGPYNEQFF
TRBJ2-7,TRBV6-6,TRBD1,.,TGTGCCAGCAGGGCCGGGACAGGGCCCTACGAGCAGTACTTC,CASRAGTGPYEQYF
TRBJ1-6,TRBV5-8,.,few,TGTGCCAGCAGCTTGTTACCCGGTGGTTCACCCCTCCACTTT,CASSLLPGGSPLHF
TRBJ2-3,TRBV5-1,TRBD2,.,TGCGCCAGCAGCTTGAAGATCAGCGGGGGCACAGATACGCAGTATTTT,CASSLKISGGTDTQYF
TRBJ2-1,TRBV18,.,.,TGTGCCAGCTCACCAGGCCAGAATGAGCAGTTCTTC,CASSPGQNEQFF
TRBJ2-2,TRBV4-1,.,.,TGCGCCAGCAGCCGCGCAGGGGGGCTCACCGGGGAGCTGTTTTTT,CASSRAGGLTGELFF
TRBJ2-3,TRBV7-3,.,.,TGTGCCAGCAGTCCCGAACCGGACTCTCGCACAGATACGCAGTATTTT,CASSPEPDSRTDTQYF
TRBJ2-5,TRBV7-2,.,.,TGTGCCAGCAGCTTAGTAGAGGCCCAAGAGACCCAGTACTTC,CASSLVEAQETQYF
TRBJ2-1,TRBV2,.,once,TGTGCCAGCAGTGGGGGCCGGAGCTCCTACAATGAGCAGTTCTTC,CASSGGRSSYNEQFF
TRBJ2-3,TRBV7-2,.,once,TGTGCCAGCAGCCTAGTATTGAGGGCAGATACGCAGTATTTT,CASSLVLRADTQYF
TRBJ2-1,TRBV3-1/TRBV3-2,TRBD2,.,TGTGCCAGCAGCTCTTGGGGACTAGCGGGGACGGTATACAATGAGCAGTTCTTC,CASSSWGLAGTVYNEQFF
TRBJ2-7,TRBV6-1,.,.,TGTGCCAGCAGTGAAGACAGGCTGCGAGGCTACGAGCAGTACTTC,CASSEDRLRGYEQYF
TRBJ2-1,TRBV27,.,.,TGTGCCAGCAGTTGGCAAAACTCCTACAATGAGCAGTTCTTC,CASSWQNSYNEQFF
TRBJ2-2,TRBV6-6,TRBD2,.,TGTGCCAGCAGTTACTCGCTGGCGGGAGCGGCCGGGGAGCTGTTTTTT,CASSYSLAGAAGELFF
TRBJ2-1,TRBV7-9,.,.,TGTGCCAGCAGCTTAGTGGCTAGTGGCTACAATGAGCAGTTCTTC,CASSLVASGYNEQFF
TRBJ2-1,TRBV27,.,.,TGTGCCAGCAGGTTGGGACTCCAGTCCTACAATGAGCAGTTCTTC,CASRLGLQSYNEQFF
TRBJ1-2,TRBV19,.,.,TGTGCCAGTAGTAGAGACTTACAGGGTGACTATGGCTACACCTTC,CASSRDLQGDYGYTF
TRBJ1-4,TRBV7-8,.,.,TGTGCCAGCAGTTTAAGGGCCTCAGGGGAGGGGGATGAAAAACTGTTTTTT,CASSLRASGEGDEKLFF
TRBJ2-2,TRBV27,TRBD1,.,TGTGCCAGCAGTTCCAACAGGGGGACCGGGGAGCTGTTTTTT,CASSSNRGTGELFF
TRBJ1-1,TRBV19,.,once,TGTGCCAGTAGTTCCCCCGCGATACCGGACACTGAAGCTTTCTTT,CASSSPAIPDTEAFF
TRBJ1-3,TRBV15,.,few,TGTGCCACCAGCAGAGAAATAGGAAACACCATATATTTT,CATSREIGNTIYF
TRBJ2-7,TRBV4-1,TRBD1,once,TGCGCCAGCAGCCACGGGACAGGGACCTACGAGCAGTACTTC,CASSHGTGTYEQYF
TRBJ2-3,TRBV6-6,.,.,TGTGCCAGCAGTTACTCTAGCGCGAGCACAGATACGCAGTATTTT,CASSYSSASTDTQYF
TRBJ1-6,TRBV4-1,.,.,TGCGCCAGCAGCCAAGAAGGAGTCAGGGTCGCCTTTTCCTATAATTCACCCCTCCACTTT,CASSQEGVRVAFSYNSPLHF
TRBJ2-5,TRBV30,.,few,TGTGCCTGTGGCTCAGGGATGCAAGAGACCCAGTACTTC,CACGSGMQETQYF
TRBJ1-4,TRBV2,.,.,TGTGCCAGCAAGCCCTACTCATCAACTAATGAAAAACTGTTTTTT,CASKPYSSTNEKLFF
TRBJ1-5,TRBV30,.,.,TGTGCCTGGAGTGTCTCCGTAAATCAGCCCCAGCATTTT,CAWSVSVNQPQHF
TRBJ2-1,TRBV7-2,TRBD2,.,TGTGCCAGCAGCTTACCAGCGGGAGTCTTCAATGAGCAGTTCTTC,CASSLPAGVFNEQFF
TRBJ2-2,TRBV5-1,.,once,TGCGCCAGCAGCTTGGACGACGCTTCAGGGCGTACCGGGGAGCTGTTTTTT,CASSLDDASGRTGELFF
TRBJ2-7,TRBV7-2,TRBD1,.,TGTGCCAGCAGCGGCCGTGTGGGGACAGGGGGCCGGAGCTCCTACGAGCAGTACTTC,CASSGRVGTGGRSSYEQYF
TRBJ2-2,TRBV9,.,.,TGTGCCAGCAGCGGCCTGGGGGGAGGCGGCGCCGGGGAGCTGTTTTTT,CASSGLGGGGAGELFF
TRBJ2-1,TRBV7-9,TRBD1,.,TGTGCCAGCATCAAACTGACAGGGGGCAATGAGCAGTTCTTC,CASIKLTGGNEQFF
TRBJ2-7,TRBV18,TRBD1,.,TGTGCCAGCTCATCGACAGGGTCCTCCTACGAGCAGTACTTC,CASSSTGSSYEQYF
TRBJ2-4,TRBV3-1/TRBV3-2,.,.,TGTGCCAGCAGCCTAGGGGTGGCCAAAAACATTCAGTACTTC,CASSLGVAKNIQYF
TRBJ2-3,TRBV19,TRBD2,.,TGTGCCAGTAGATTTAGCGGGAGGGGCCCAGATACGCAGTATTTT,CASRFSGRGPDTQYF
TRBJ2-7,TRBV10-3,TRBD2,once,TGTGCCATCAGGACTAGCGGGGATTCCTACGAGCAGTACTTC,CAIRTSGDSYEQYF
TRBJ1-3,TRBV2,TRBD1,.,TGTGCCAGCAGTGTTAGGGGGCGAGGAAACACCATATATTTT,CASSVRGRGNTIYF
TRBJ1-1,TRBV2,TRBD1,.,TGTGCCAGCAGTGGGGACAGGGGTACTGAAGCTTTCTTT,CASSGDRGTEAFF
TRBJ2-5,TRBV4-1,.,.,TGCGCCAGCAGCCAAGGGGTTAGCGGAGGCCTAGAGACCCAGTACTTC,CASSQGVSGGLETQYF
TRBJ2-1,TRBV5-1,TRBD1,.,TGCGCCAGCAGCTCAGGGTCCGGGACAGGGGGCTACAATGAGCAGTTCTTC,CASSSGSGTGGYNEQFF